This T cell receptor beta chain comes out of a study of T-cell reconstitution after alpha-beta-depleted transplantation in children. Library preparation (for TCRbeta) was performed with unique molecular identifiers. Each CDR3 protein is one row after TCRdb ran MiXCR on the PCR reads. The table includes approximately 240,000 distinct CDR3 sequences, approximately 10% detected once. J lost 3 bases, V lost 0 bases, and 1 base had no gene match. CDR1 and CDR2 (germline): LGHDT, YNNKEL (reference sequence). This CDR3 region has 15 residues. This clonotype was counted once. This chain links TRBV3-1 with TRBJ2-2; 7 bases agree with TRBD1. This sequence was found in a child less than two years old with acute myeloid leukemia, due to receive a stem cell transplant. This specimen consisted of PBMCs, obtained before TCRalphabeta/CD19-depleted stem cell transplant. CDR3 bases: TGTGCCAGCAGCCAAGACAGGGGGTACACCGGGGAGCTGTTTTTT. It translates to CASSQDRGYTGELFF.